This passage covers 19 T cell receptor beta chains from one sample sequenced in a study of CD8+ T cells in alopecia areata. Treatment indicated: oral pan-JAK inhibitor, 5-10 mg twice daily. In alopecia areata patients, both lesional scalp punch biopsies and peripheral blood were collected. Sequencing templates came from extracted RNA that was reverse transcribed into cDNA. The method was immunoSEQ multiplex PCR; TCRdb's version includes in-frame clones alone and lacks a portion of them. Of under 4,500 clones listed, approximately 66% are singletons. The sequenced sample was skin, obtained at week 24, from a patient treated with tofacitinib. The source of these receptors is a human donor with alopecia areata.

The DNA for the CDR3 is TGTGCCAGCAGCCAACCAGGGGGGTATGGCTACACCTTC. Protein sequence: CASSQPGGYGYTF. The chain is built from TRBV4-2 and TRBJ1-2; 7 nucleotides match TRBD1. V shed 2 bases and J 5 bases; nucleotides not matched to a gene: 2. The germline V gene encodes CDR1 LGHNA and CDR2 YNFKEQ. The CDR3 is 13 amino acids.

This chain links TRBV28 with TRBJ1-5, with TRBD1 matching 9 bases. The CDR3 has 19 residues. Per the germline V gene, CDR1 is MDHEN and CDR2 is SYDVKM. The V segment lost 5 bases and the J segment 0 bases; nucleotides outside the gene matches: 14. CDR3 protein: CASSPRQGVPLLSNQPQHF. The CDR3 DNA reads TGTGCCAGCAGTCCCCGACAGGGGGTACCCCTTCTTAGCAATCAGCCCCAGCATTTT. Combining the CDR3 with reference TRBV28 and TRBJ1-5 gives the whole variable domain DVKVTQSSRYLVKRTGEKVFLECVQDMDHENMFWYRQDPGLGLRLIYFSYDVKMKEKGDIPEGYSVSREKKERFSLILESASTNQTSMYLCASSPRQGVPLLSNQPQHFGDGTRLSIL.

V and J are TRBV7-9 and TRBJ1-5; D unresolved. V dropped 5 bases and J dropped 4 bases, with 9 bases sitting between them. This CDR3 has 13 amino acids. The germline CDR1 and CDR2 sequences are SEHNR and FQNEAQ (reference sequence). The CDR3 reads CASSPDGNQPQHF. The CDR3 bases are TGTGCCAGCAGCCCGGACGGAAATCAGCCCCAGCATTTT.

The rearrangement joins TRBV18 to TRBJ1-6; D ambiguous. Looked up from germline, CDR1 is KGHSH and CDR2 is LQKENI. Trimming stripped 1 base from V and 9 bases from J, with 7 bases between. The CDR3 runs 13 residues. The CDR3 here is CASSPHELSPLHF. The CDR3 DNA reads as TGTGCCAGCTCACCACATGAGCTTTCACCCCTCCACTTT. Combining the CDR3 with reference TRBV18 and TRBJ1-6 gives the whole variable domain NAGVMQNPRHLVRRRGQEARLRCSPMKGHSHVYWYRQLPEEGLKFMVYLQKENIIDESGMPKERFSAEFPKEGPSILRIQQVVRGDSAAYFCASSPHELSPLHFGNGTRLTVT.

This clone has just one count. The chain couples TRBV2 to TRBJ1-2; D may be TRBD1 (5 bases). The V end was cut by 4 bases, the J end by 8 bases, with 17 bases between. CDR3 length: 14 residues. Germline V gene lookup returns CDR1 SNHLY and CDR2 FYNNEI. CDR3 coding DNA: TGTGCCAGCAGTGCCTTAATGCCTGGGGGGGGCTACACCTTC. Translated: CASSALMPGGGYTF.

This clone was picked up a small number of times. The rearrangement joins TRBV7-9 to TRBJ2-1; TRBD1 is a possible D gene (6 bases). Trimming removed 0 bases from V and 7 bases from J, with 19 bases in between. CDR1 is SEHNR and CDR2 is FQNEAQ in the germline V gene (reference sequence). This CDR3 is 17 amino acids long. CDR3 residues: CASSLAGSPGQGNEQFF. CDR3 nucleotides: TGTGCCAGCAGCTTAGCGGGTAGTCCGGGTCAGGGGAATGAGCAGTTCTTC.

This chain links TRBV28 with TRBJ2-1; 10 bases map to TRBD1. The germline V gene encodes CDR1 MDHEN and CDR2 SYDVKM. V was clipped by 5 bases and J by 4 bases; unmatched bases: 8. This CDR3 spans 16 amino acids. The CDR3 loop is CASSGHGQGVYNEQFF. Here the CDR3 DNA reads TGTGCCAGCAGTGGACACGGACAGGGGGTTTACAATGAGCAGTTCTTC.

The rearrangement joins TRBV4-1 to TRBJ2-7; unclear D gene. Germline V gives CDR1 MGHRA, CDR2 YSYEKL. The CDR3 has 13 residues. The germline V and J ends were trimmed by 4 bases and 3 bases, with 10 bases remaining between them. CDR3 coding DNA: TGCGCCAGCAGCCCCGGTGAGGTCTACGAGCAGTACTTC. Protein product: CASSPGEVYEQYF.

The rearrangement links TRBV18 to TRBJ2-5; no definite D call. Looked up from germline, CDR1 is KGHSH and CDR2 is LQKENI. Trimming stripped 6 bases from V and 5 bases from J, with 16 bases between. The CDR3 consists of 14 residues. As DNA, the CDR3 is TGTGCCAGCTCCCCGAAAGTAGCCCCGGAGACCCAGTACTTC. Encoded protein: CASSPKVAPETQYF. Full variable domain (outside the CDR3, taken from reference TRBV18 and TRBJ2-5): NAGVMQNPRHLVRRRGQEARLRCSPMKGHSHVYWYRQLPEEGLKFMVYLQKENIIDESGMPKERFSAEFPKEGPSILRIQQVVRGDSAAYFCASSPKVAPETQYFGPGTRLLVL.

The CDR3 loop reads CSVRPEGLDDYGYTF. In DNA form, the CDR3 reads TGCAGCGTGCGGCCGGAGGGCCTGGATGACTATGGCTACACCTTC. The V and J genes are TRBV29-1 and TRBJ1-2; D not certain. Germline V gene sequence: CDR1 SQVTM, CDR2 ANQGSEA. The CDR3 extends over 15 amino acids. The V gene lost 6 bases and the J gene lost 3 bases, with 20 bases spanning the gap. The whole variable domain, remainder taken from reference TRBV29-1 and TRBJ1-2, is SAVISQKPSRDICQRGTSLTIQCQVDSQVTMMFWYRQQPGQSLTLIATANQGSEATYESGFVIDKFPISRPNLTFSTLTVSNMSPEDSSIYLCSVRPEGLDDYGYTFGSGTRLTVV.

The chain has TRBV28 and TRBJ1-6, with 7 bases fitting TRBD1. This CDR3 contains 18 residues. Germline V gene sequence: CDR1 MDHEN, CDR2 SYDVKM. With 2 bases clipped from V and 0 bases from J, the junction kept 7 bases outside the gene matches. The CDR3 bases are TGTGCCAGCAGTTTACCCAGTGCAGGGGGCTCCTATAATTCACCCCTCCACTTT. Translation: CASSLPSAGGSYNSPLHF.

The sample holds one count of this clone. V is TRBV30 and J is TRBJ1-4; D ambiguous. This CDR3 has 13 residues. Deletions cut 4 bases from V and 8 bases from J, with 14 bases between. The V gene's germline CDR1 is GTSNPN and CDR2 SVGIG (reference sequence). CDR3 nucleotide sequence: TGTGCCTGGATGGCTGACATGGGCGAAAAACTGTTTTTT. Translation: CAWMADMGEKLFF.

This chain joins TRBV7-2 and TRBJ2-3; D not certain. V lost 4 bases, J lost 6 bases, and 5 bases lay in between. The CDR3 consists of 11 residues. CDR1 and CDR2 from the germline V gene are SGHTA and FQGNSA. CDR3 amino acids: CASSSLDTQYF. The CDR3 DNA follows: TGTGCCAGCAGCTCCCTGGATACGCAGTATTTT.

This clone has only a few counts. The chain uses TRBV15 and TRBJ1-2, with TRBD1 matching 9 bases. Per the germline V gene, CDR1 is LNHNV and CDR2 is YYDKDF (reference sequence). V dropped 0 bases and J dropped 3; count of bases not matched to a gene: 8. The CDR3 has 17 amino acids. CDR3 loop: CATSRESWDREHYGYTF. The CDR3 nucleotides are TGTGCCACCAGCAGAGAAAGTTGGGACAGGGAACACTATGGCTACACCTTC.

Only a few counts were recorded for this clone. The rearrangement uses TRBV23-1 and TRBJ1-2; 8 bases are a match to TRBD1. TRBV23-1 is marked as an open reading frame, function uncertain. The J segment lost 4 bases and the V segment lost 0 bases, leaving 10 bases of the junction unmatched. This CDR3 comprises 17 residues. The DNA for the CDR3 is TGCGCCAGCAGTCAATCTCGCCCCGGGACAGGCATCTATGGCTACACCTTC. The encoded protein is CASSQSRPGTGIYGYTF.

The chain combines TRBV10-3 with TRBJ2-7; weak D call: TRBD2 (5 bases). The CDR3 has 14 amino acids. CDR1 and CDR2 (germline): ENHRY, SYGVKD. Between the trimmed V and J ends, which lost 8 bases and 3 bases, there was a span of 17 bases. The CDR3 reads CAISEGVLSYEQYF. The CDR3 DNA is TGTGCCATCTCCGAGGGTGTGCTCAGCTACGAGCAGTACTTC.

This clone has only a few counts. The chain employs TRBV7-8 and TRBJ1-1; perhaps TRBD1 as D (6 bases). CDR3 length equals 16 residues. The V end was cut by 2 bases, the J end by 1 base, with 14 bases between. Germline V gives CDR1 SGHVS, CDR2 FQNEAQ. The CDR3 sequence is CASSLRGGSTNTEAFF. The CDR3 coding sequence is TGTGCCAGCAGCTTAAGGGGGGGTTCCACGAACACTGAAGCTTTCTTT.

The rearrangement uses TRBV29-1 and TRBJ1-1, with 7 nucleotides matching TRBD1. The germline V gene has CDR1 SQVTM and CDR2 ANQGSEA. Unmatched junction bases numbered 9, after V lost 4 bases and J lost 4 bases. CDR3 size: 14 residues. The chain's CDR3 is CSVVDRVISTEAFF. CDR3 nucleotide sequence: TGCAGCGTTGTAGACAGGGTCATATCCACTGAAGCTTTCTTT.

CDR3 in amino acids: CATYPRQGYTEAFF. In DNA, the CDR3 is TGTGCCACCTACCCCCGACAGGGGTACACTGAAGCTTTCTTT. The chain employs TRBV2 and TRBJ1-1, with TRBD1 matching over 8 bases. This CDR3 comprises 14 residues. Trimming took 10 bases from V and 3 from J; bases not matched to a gene: 10. The germline gives CDR1 SNHLY, CDR2 FYNNEI.